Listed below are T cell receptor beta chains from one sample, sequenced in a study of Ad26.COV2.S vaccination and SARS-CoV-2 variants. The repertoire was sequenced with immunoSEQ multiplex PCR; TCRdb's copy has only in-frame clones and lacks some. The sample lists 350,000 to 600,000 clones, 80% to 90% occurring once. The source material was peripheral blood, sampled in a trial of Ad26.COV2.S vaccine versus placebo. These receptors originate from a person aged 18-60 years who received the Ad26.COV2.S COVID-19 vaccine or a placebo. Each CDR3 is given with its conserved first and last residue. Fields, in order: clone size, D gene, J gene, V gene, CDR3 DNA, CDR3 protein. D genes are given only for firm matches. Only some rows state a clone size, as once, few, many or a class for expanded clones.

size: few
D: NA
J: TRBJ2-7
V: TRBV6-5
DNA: TGTGCCAGCAGTTACGCGGGACTTATCTACGAGCAGTACTTC
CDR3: CASSYAGLIYEQYF

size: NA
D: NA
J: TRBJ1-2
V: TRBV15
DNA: TGTGCCACCAGCAGTTACTACAGTGCTGGCTACACCTTC
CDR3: CATSSYYSAGYTF

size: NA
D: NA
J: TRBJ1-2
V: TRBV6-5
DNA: TGTGCCAGCGGGGGGGGAGTTAACTATGGCTACACCTTC
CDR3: CASGGGVNYGYTF

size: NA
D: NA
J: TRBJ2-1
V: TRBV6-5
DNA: TGTGCCAGCAGGGGCCACTACAATGAGCAGTTCTTC
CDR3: CASRGHYNEQFF

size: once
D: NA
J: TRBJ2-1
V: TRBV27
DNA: TGTGCCAGCAGGTGGGGTGCTGGGAATGAGCAGTTCTTC
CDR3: CASRWGAGNEQFF

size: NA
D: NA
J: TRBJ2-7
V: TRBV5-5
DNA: TGTGCCAGCAGCTTGGTCCAGGGAGGCTACGAGCAGTACTTC
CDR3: CASSLVQGGYEQYF

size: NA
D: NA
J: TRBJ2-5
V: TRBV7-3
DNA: TGTGCCAGCAGCTTATTAGGCGGGGAGACCCAGTACTTC
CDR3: CASSLLGGETQYF

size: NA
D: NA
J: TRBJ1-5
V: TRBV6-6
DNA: TGTGCCAGCAGTTATACCGACAAGGCTAATCAGCCCCAGCATTTT
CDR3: CASSYTDKANQPQHF

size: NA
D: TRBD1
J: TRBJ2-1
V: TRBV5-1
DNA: TGCGCCAGCAGCTCCGGGGACAGGGGGAATGAGCAGTTCTTC
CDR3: CASSSGDRGNEQFF

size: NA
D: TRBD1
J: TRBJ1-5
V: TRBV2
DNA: TGTGCCAGCAGCCGAGGGGGACAGGGTTTCAATCAGCCCCAGCATTTT
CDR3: CASSRGGQGFNQPQHF

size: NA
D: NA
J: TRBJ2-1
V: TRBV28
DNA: TGTGCCAGCAGTCCAAACACCGGGACCTCTAATGAGCAGTTCTTC
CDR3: CASSPNTGTSNEQFF

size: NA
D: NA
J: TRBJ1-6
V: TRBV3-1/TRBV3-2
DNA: TGTGCCAGCAGGTTTTCCGGGACCGATAATTCACCCCTCCACTTT
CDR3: CASRFSGTDNSPLHF

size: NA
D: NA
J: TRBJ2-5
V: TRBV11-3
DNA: TGTGCCAGCAGCTGCGGGACAGAGTACCAAGAGACCCAGTACTTC
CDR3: CASSCGTEYQETQYF

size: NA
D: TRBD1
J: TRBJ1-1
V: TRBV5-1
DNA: TGCGCCAGCAGCCCACAGGGGGCTTCGGCTGAAGCTTTCTTT
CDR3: CASSPQGASAEAFF

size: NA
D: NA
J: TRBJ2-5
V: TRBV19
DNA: TGTGCCAGTAGTGCCCGGGACGCGTCCCAAGAGACCCAGTACTTC
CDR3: CASSARDASQETQYF

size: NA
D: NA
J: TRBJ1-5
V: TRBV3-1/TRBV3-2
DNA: TGTGCCAGCAGCCTAACCGGGGAGGGTTATCAGCCCCAGCATTTT
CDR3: CASSLTGEGYQPQHF

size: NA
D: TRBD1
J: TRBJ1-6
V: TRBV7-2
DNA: TGTGCCAGCAGCTTAAGAGGTCAGGGGGATTCACCCCTCCACTTT
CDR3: CASSLRGQGDSPLHF

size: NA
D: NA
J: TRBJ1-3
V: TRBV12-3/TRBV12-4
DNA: TGTGCCAGCAGCCGGGACCTCAGGAACACCATATATTTT
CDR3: CASSRDLRNTIYF

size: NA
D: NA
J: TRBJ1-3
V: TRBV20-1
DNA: TGCAGTGCTAGAGACCTAAACACCATATATTTT
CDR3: CSARDLNTIYF

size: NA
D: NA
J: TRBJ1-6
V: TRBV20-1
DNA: TGCAGTGCTAGTACCCGAGAGATAATAAATTCACCCCTCCACTTT
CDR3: CSASTREIINSPLHF